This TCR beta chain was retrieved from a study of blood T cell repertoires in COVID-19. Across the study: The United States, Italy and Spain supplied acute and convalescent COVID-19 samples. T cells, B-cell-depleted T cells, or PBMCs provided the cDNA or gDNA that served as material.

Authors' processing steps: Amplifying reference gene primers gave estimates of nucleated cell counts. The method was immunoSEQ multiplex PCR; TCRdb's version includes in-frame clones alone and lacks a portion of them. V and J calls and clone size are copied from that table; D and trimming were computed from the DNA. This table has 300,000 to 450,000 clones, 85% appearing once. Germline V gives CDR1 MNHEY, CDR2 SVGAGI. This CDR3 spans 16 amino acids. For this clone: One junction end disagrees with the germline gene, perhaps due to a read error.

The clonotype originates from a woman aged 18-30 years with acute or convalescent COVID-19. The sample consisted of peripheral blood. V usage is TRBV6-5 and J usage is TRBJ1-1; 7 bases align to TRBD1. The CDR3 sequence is CASSNSGQSMNTEAFF. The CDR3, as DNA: TGTGCCAGCAGTAACTCGGGACAGAGTATGAACACTGAAGCTTTCTTT.